Each of the 22 T cell receptor beta chains below was sequenced from the same sample in a study of T cells expressing NK-cell markers. Using the 5' RACE reads, TCRdb records one entry per CDR3 protein without DNA. Seen in this sample are 140,000 to 150,000 distinct CDR3 sequences; the ten most common clones hold around 10%. Sequencing was performed on blood T cells: a sorted CD56 or NKG2C T cell subset, CD4+ or CD8+ T cells, or bulk PBMC T cells (not recorded which). All receptors come from a man between 18 and 35 years old in good health.

This chain connects TRBV7-9 to TRBJ1-2; there is no DNA to check the TCRdb D call of TRBD1. This CDR3 comprises 14 residues. Germline values: CDR1 SEHNR, CDR2 FQNEAQ (reference sequence). This CDR3 is CASSSYTGDNGYTF.

V usage is TRBV9 and J usage is TRBJ2-3; absent DNA, TCRdb's TRBD2 call cannot be checked. CDR1 is SGDLS and CDR2 is YYNGEE in the germline V gene. The length of the CDR3 is 12 residues. The CDR3: CASGGWTDTQYF.

The rearrangement links TRBV6-2 or TRBV6-3 to TRBJ1-5. Germline CDR1 is MNHEY and CDR2 is SVGEGT. The length of the CDR3 is 15 residues. CDR3 amino acids: CASRLGVILDQPQHF.

The chain employs TRBV10-2 and TRBJ2-5; the D call from TCRdb, TRBD2, cannot be confirmed without DNA. Germline CDR1 and CDR2: WSHSY and SAAADI. The CDR3 totals 18 residues. CDR3 amino acids: CASSESNLAGVGGETQYF.

V usage is TRBV20-1 and J usage is TRBJ2-1; TCRdb returns TRBD1, unconfirmable since there is no DNA. The CDR3 spans 16 residues. Germline V gene data show CDR1 as DFQATT and CDR2 as SNEGSKA (reference sequence). CDR3 sequence reads: CSADGAERGSYNEQFF.

The chain couples TRBV30 to TRBJ1-3. Germline V gene data show CDR1 as GTSNPN and CDR2 as SVGIG (reference sequence). The CDR3 runs to 16 residues. This CDR3 reads CAWRGWDLLSGNTIYF.

CDR3 in amino acids: CASSLTLRDRGGSPLHF. This rearrangement joins TRBV6-5 to TRBJ1-6; TCRdb's assignment of TRBD1 cannot be checked, as there is no DNA. The germline V gene encodes CDR1 MNHEY and CDR2 SVGAGI. The CDR3 spans 17 residues.

The chain is built from TRBV20-1 and TRBJ1-2; the TCRdb D gene call, TRBD1, has no DNA to confirm it. The CDR3 runs 14 residues. The V gene's germline CDR1 is DFQATT and CDR2 SNEGSKA (reference sequence). CDR3 loop: CSARAPGGAYGYTF.

The chain couples TRBV13 to TRBJ2-1; TCRdb proposes TRBD2, but this gene call is untestable without DNA. CDR3 length: 15 amino acids. Germline CDR1 is PRHDT and CDR2 is FYEKMQ (reference sequence). The CDR3: CASSQVRDHFNEQFF.

The genes are TRBV6-5 and TRBJ2-7; there is no DNA to check the TCRdb D call of TRBD1. Germline lookup yields CDR1 MNHEY and CDR2 SVGAGI. This CDR3 contains 15 residues. CDR3 region: CASSYALGRGNEQYF.

The gene calls are TRBV11-2 and TRBJ2-3; without DNA, the TCRdb call of TRBD2 cannot be checked. This CDR3 is built from 15 residues. CDR1 and CDR2 from the germline V gene are SGHAT and FQNNGV. CDR3 sequence: CASSLTSGRADTQYF. The whole variable domain, filled in from reference TRBV11-2 and TRBJ2-3, reads EAGVAQSPRYKIIEKRQSVAFWCNPISGHATLYWYQQILGQGPKLLIQFQNNGVVDDSQLPKDRFSAERLKGVDSTLKIQPAKLEDSAVYLCASSLTSGRADTQYFGPGTRLTVL.

V usage is TRBV25-1 and J usage is TRBJ1-1; TCRdb lists TRBD1, though no DNA is available to test this call. The CDR3 totals 14 residues. CDR1 and CDR2 from the germline V gene are MGHDK and SYGVNS. Here the CDR3 reads CASSEGGAGAEAFF.

The chain recombines TRBV28 with TRBJ2-2; TCRdb's D gene call, TRBD1, goes unchecked for lack of DNA. Looked up from germline, CDR1 is MDHEN and CDR2 is SYDVKM. The CDR3 loop spans 14 amino acids. CDR3 amino acids: CASSDRARTGELFF.

This chain connects TRBV11-2 to TRBJ2-5; TCRdb picks TRBD2, but there is no DNA to check that call. This CDR3 has 18 residues. The germline V gene encodes CDR1 SGHAT and CDR2 FQNNGV. The CDR3: CASSLDLRTSGRPETQYF. Looking up the rest from reference TRBV11-2 and TRBJ2-5 gives the full variable domain: EAGVAQSPRYKIIEKRQSVAFWCNPISGHATLYWYQQILGQGPKLLIQFQNNGVVDDSQLPKDRFSAERLKGVDSTLKIQPAKLEDSAVYLCASSLDLRTSGRPETQYFGPGTRLLVL.

This sequence joins TRBV5-1 and TRBJ2-1. The CDR3 is 14 residues long. Germline V gives CDR1 SGHRS, CDR2 YFSETQ. The chain's CDR3 is CASRKIQDPNEQFF.

The V and J genes are TRBV4-3 and TRBJ2-2; checking the TCRdb D call of TRBD2 is not possible without DNA. This CDR3 region has 16 residues. Per the germline V gene, CDR1 is LGHNA and CDR2 is YSLEER. The CDR3 spells CASSQDGAGGTGELFF.

The chain employs TRBV20-1 and TRBJ1-5; as DNA is missing, the TRBD1 call by TCRdb cannot be tested. CDR1 is DFQATT, CDR2 SNEGSKA, per germline (reference sequence). The CDR3 runs to 18 residues. The CDR3 spells CSARTQGTGKYSNQPQHF.

The V gene is TRBV12-3 or TRBV12-4, the J gene TRBJ2-1; the TCRdb call, TRBD1, lacks DNA for checking. The CDR3 runs 15 residues. CDR3: CASRKRDRVANEQFF.

The rearrangement uses TRBV10-3 and TRBJ2-1. The CDR3 is 14 residues long. Germline V gives CDR1 ENHRY, CDR2 SYGVKD. CDR3 amino acids: CAARTSESYNEQFF.

This rearrangement joins TRBV7-9 to TRBJ2-7; lacking DNA, the TRBD2 call made by TCRdb goes unchecked. The CDR3 extends over 14 amino acids. Germline values: CDR1 SEHNR, CDR2 FQNEAQ (reference sequence). CDR3 in amino acids: CASRPLHSSYEQYF. The whole variable domain, filled in from reference TRBV7-9 and TRBJ2-7, reads DTGVSQNPRHKITKRGQNVTFRCDPISEHNRLYWYRQTLGQGPEFLTYFQNEAQLEKSRLLSDRFSAERPKGSFSTLEIQRTEQGDSAMYLCASRPLHSSYEQYFGPGTRLTVT.

The chain has TRBV5-1 and TRBJ2-2. Germline values: CDR1 SGHRS, CDR2 YFSETQ. The CDR3 length is 14 residues. The CDR3 is CASSLALGTGELFF.

The gene calls are TRBV28 and TRBJ2-7; TCRdb selects TRBD2, and the lack of DNA leaves this call unchecked. The germline V gene encodes CDR1 MDHEN and CDR2 SYDVKM. This CDR3 comprises 15 residues. CDR3: CASSFFIQRPYEQYF.